The 26 T cell receptor beta chains reported below all come from one sample, sequenced in a study of T cell responses to AZD1222 COVID-19 vaccine. The method was immunoSEQ multiplex PCR; TCRdb's version includes in-frame clones alone and lacks a portion of them. The sample holds around 150,000 clones; under 95% are singletons and the top ten take around 1.8%. This specimen was peripheral blood, taken 28 days after the second AZD1222 dose. These receptors all come from an adult who received the AZD1222 COVID-19 vaccine.

The chain has TRBV19 and TRBJ1-4; 9 nucleotides line up with TRBD1. The CDR3 runs 16 residues. Germline CDR1 and CDR2: LNHDA and SQIVND (reference sequence). Germline trimming cut 7 bases from V and 0 bases from J; bases unmatched to any gene: 6. The CDR3 is CASTGTGSATNEKLFF. The CDR3 bases are TGTGCCAGTACCGGGACAGGGTCTGCAACTAATGAAAAACTGTTTTTT.

The V gene is TRBV18, the J gene TRBJ2-7; possibly TRBD2 for D (5 bases). Trimming pared 2 bases from V and 6 bases from J, leaving 17 bases between. Germline CDR1 KGHSH, CDR2 LQKENI. This CDR3 comprises 15 residues. In DNA, the CDR3 is TGTGCCAGCTCACCAGAGGGTAGCCCTAGGACCGAGCAGTACTTC. Translation gives CASSPEGSPRTEQYF.

This chain links TRBV4-1 with TRBJ1-6; possibly TRBD1 for D (5 bases). Germline lookup yields CDR1 MGHRA and CDR2 YSYEKL. The V end was cut by 0 bases, the J end by 3 bases, with 18 bases between. This CDR3 is 19 amino acids long. The CDR3 DNA reads TGCGCCAGCAGCCAAGATCCCGGGCCGGGACGGGACTATAATTCACCCCTCCACTTT. This codes for CASSQDPGPGRDYNSPLHF.

The V and J genes are TRBV24-1 and TRBJ1-5, with TRBD1 matching 7 bases. The CDR3 is made up of 16 amino acids. CDR1 is KGHDR and CDR2 is SFDVKD in the germline V gene. V lost 0 bases, J lost 6 bases, and 7 bases stayed unmatched. The CDR3 DNA reads as TGTGCCACCAGTGATTTGCGGCAGGGGGACAGTCAGCCCCAGCATTTT. Translated: CATSDLRQGDSQPQHF.

This rearrangement joins TRBV14 to TRBJ2-7; unclear D gene. CDR1 and CDR2 from the germline V gene are SGHDN and FVKESK. V was clipped by 0 bases and J by 6 bases, with 9 bases between them. This CDR3 has 13 amino acids. CDR3 region: CASSQDASAEQYF. Here the CDR3 DNA reads TGTGCCAGCAGCCAAGACGCAAGCGCCGAGCAGTACTTC.

CDR3 in amino acids: CASSPTRGNEQFF. The CDR3 DNA sequence: TGTGCCAGCAGTCCGACTCGAGGGAATGAGCAGTTCTTC. The chain links TRBV25-1 to TRBJ2-1; D possibly corresponds to TRBD2 (5 bases). There are 13 residues in the CDR3. Germline CDR1 and CDR2: MGHDK and SYGVNS. Trimming removed 5 bases at V and 7 bases at J, with 12 bases between.

The rearrangement uses TRBV6-1 and TRBJ2-1, with D uncertain. Germline values: CDR1 MNHNS, CDR2 SASEGT. The CDR3 length is 12 residues. The V end was cut by 0 bases, the J end by 4 bases, with 1 base between. The CDR3: CASSEAYNEQFF. CDR3 nucleotide sequence: TGTGCCAGCAGTGAAGCATACAATGAGCAGTTCTTC.

V is TRBV5-1 and J is TRBJ1-4; D is uncertain. Germline loops: CDR1 SGHRS, CDR2 YFSETQ. The CDR3 has 15 residues. V was clipped by 3 bases and J by 3 bases, with 12 bases between them. The CDR3 bases are TGCGCCAGCAGCTCACAGATAGGCCCTAATGAAAAACTGTTTTTT. It specifies CASSSQIGPNEKLFF.

This sequence joins TRBV5-5 and TRBJ2-7; D is perhaps TRBD2 (5 bases). The CDR3 is 17 residues long. Trimming stripped 0 bases from V and 0 bases from J, with 16 bases between. CDR1 SGHKS and CDR2 YYEKEE come from the germline V gene (reference sequence). The CDR3: CASSLAGSDPFSYEQYF. CDR3 sequence (DNA): TGTGCCAGCAGCTTGGCCGGTAGCGATCCGTTCTCCTACGAGCAGTACTTC.

The rearrangement joins TRBV7-9 to TRBJ2-7, with 7 positions matching TRBD2. The CDR3 consists of 15 residues. Unmatched junction bases numbered 12, after V lost 6 bases and J lost 4 bases. Germline V lookup: CDR1 SEHNR, CDR2 FQNEAQ (reference sequence). CDR3 in DNA: TGTGCCAGCAGTCGGGTAGGGACTACCACTTACGAGCAGTACTTC. It codes for CASSRVGTTTYEQYF.

The genes are TRBV2 and TRBJ2-7; 10 bases are shared with TRBD1. This CDR3 has 14 amino acids. Germline assignment: CDR1 SNHLY and CDR2 FYNNEI. After removal of 8 bases from V and 3 bases from J, the junction contained 7 bases not matched to a gene. This CDR3 reads CASASGQGSYEQYF. The CDR3 region has the DNA TGTGCCAGCGCCTCGGGACAGGGGAGCTACGAGCAGTACTTC. Full variable domain (outside the CDR3, taken from reference TRBV2 and TRBJ2-7): EPEVTQTPSHQVTQMGQEVILRCVPISNHLYFYWYRQILGQKVEFLVSFYNNEISEKSEIFDDQFSVERPDGSNFTLKIRSTKLEDSAMYFCASASGQGSYEQYFGPGTRLTVT.

This chain connects TRBV14 to TRBJ1-2, with D uncertain. Germline V lookup: CDR1 SGHDN, CDR2 FVKESK. The CDR3 is made up of 13 amino acids. The V and J ends lost 5 bases and 7 bases respectively, with 14 bases between them. DNA of the CDR3: TGTGCCAGCAGCTCGACTCCTACCCCTGGCTACACCTTC. Translating it yields CASSSTPTPGYTF.

The chain combines TRBV12-3 or TRBV12-4 with TRBJ1-2; the match to TRBD1 covers 7 bases. Trimming removed 7 bases from V and 4 bases from J; junction bases left unmatched: 6. The CDR3 runs 13 residues. The CDR3 loop reads CASNRQGGYGYTF. The CDR3 DNA sequence: TGTGCCAGCAACCGACAGGGCGGCTATGGCTACACCTTC.

The chain combines TRBV7-9 with TRBJ1-6, with D perhaps TRBD1 (5 bases). This CDR3 region has 14 residues. Germline CDR1 is SEHNR and CDR2 is FQNEAQ (reference sequence). The ends were cut back, 1 base at V and 10 bases at J, with 11 bases in the middle. CDR3 region: CASSLVDRGSPLHF. CDR3 DNA: TGTGCCAGCAGCTTAGTGGATCGGGGCTCACCCCTCCACTTT.

The chain uses TRBV11-2 and TRBJ1-3; TRBD1 might be the D (5 bases). V lost 4 bases, J lost 0 bases, and 16 bases lay in between. CDR1 and CDR2 from the germline V gene are SGHAT and FQNNGV. The CDR3 length is 17 residues. CDR3 in amino acids: CASSSRAGGYSGNTIYF. DNA of the CDR3: TGTGCCAGCAGCTCCCGGGCCGGGGGGTACTCTGGAAACACCATATATTTT.

The chain employs TRBV19 and TRBJ1-1; D is unclear. V was shortened by 5 bases and J by 3 bases, with 7 bases between the two germline ends. There are 12 residues in the CDR3. Germline V CDR1 and CDR2: LNHDA, SQIVND (reference sequence). The CDR3 protein is CASSHGDTEAFF. CDR3 coding DNA: TGTGCCAGTAGTCACGGGGACACTGAAGCTTTCTTT. The entire variable domain, with the rest obtained from reference TRBV19 and TRBJ1-1, is as follows: DGGITQSPKYLFRKEGQNVTLSCEQNLNHDAMYWYRQDPGQGLRLIYYSQIVNDFQKGDIAEGYSVSREKKESFPLTVTSAQKNPTAFYLCASSHGDTEAFFGQGTRLTVV.

CDR3 bases: TGTGCCAGCTCACCAGGACAGATGAACACTGAAGCTTTCTTT. This gives the protein CASSPGQMNTEAFF. The chain carries TRBV18 and TRBJ1-1; maybe TRBD1 (6 bases). CDR3 size: 14 residues. V was trimmed by 2 bases and J by 0 bases, leaving 7 bases between them. CDR1 and CDR2 (germline): KGHSH, LQKENI.

The chain carries TRBV27 and TRBJ1-1; TRBD1 agrees at 8 bases. The CDR3 is 14 amino acids. CDR1 and CDR2 from the germline V gene are MNHEY and SMNVEV (reference sequence). Unmatched junction bases numbered 9, after V lost 7 bases and J lost 5 bases. CDR3 region: CASTLRQGKTEAFF. Written as DNA, the CDR3 is TGTGCCAGCACACTTAGACAGGGGAAGACTGAAGCTTTCTTT.

This clone showed up just once. This chain uses TRBV6-5 with TRBJ1-4; 10 bases align to TRBD1. In germline, CDR1 is MNHEY, CDR2 SVGAGI. This CDR3 contains 14 residues. V dropped 5 bases and J dropped 7; count of bases not matched to a gene: 4. CDR3 sequence (DNA): TGTGCCAGCAGTAGACAGGGGGCGGGTGAAAAACTGTTTTTT. This codes for CASSRQGAGEKLFF.

This chain links TRBV5-4 with TRBJ2-1; 13 bases agree with TRBD2. From germline, CDR1 is SGHNT and CDR2 YYREEE (reference sequence). V dropped 5 bases and J dropped 4; count of bases not matched to a gene: 9. The CDR3 is made up of 17 amino acids. The CDR3 DNA follows: TGTGCCAGCAGAGGTACTAGCGGGAGGGCTACTTACAATGAGCAGTTCTTC. Its protein is CASRGTSGRATYNEQFF.

The V call is TRBV4-1, the J call TRBJ1-6, with a tentative D call TRBD1 (5 bases). This CDR3 comprises 13 residues. The germline V gene encodes CDR1 MGHRA and CDR2 YSYEKL. V was shortened by 0 bases and J by 13 bases, with 10 bases between the two germline ends. CDR3 in amino acids: CASSQESGLPLHF. The CDR3 DNA sequence: TGCGCCAGCAGCCAAGAGTCGGGGCTTCCCCTCCACTTT.

The CDR3 region is CATRDRGGNEQFF. DNA for the CDR3: TGTGCCACCCGGGACAGGGGGGGCAATGAGCAGTTCTTC. The rearrangement joins TRBV2 to TRBJ2-1; the match to TRBD1 covers 11 bases. Germline values: CDR1 SNHLY, CDR2 FYNNEI. V shed 10 bases, J shed 6 bases, and the junction held 5 bases outside the gene matches. There are 13 residues in the CDR3.

This chain connects TRBV4-1 to TRBJ1-1; D possibly corresponds to TRBD1 (6 bases). This CDR3 is 16 amino acids long. Germline lookup yields CDR1 MGHRA and CDR2 YSYEKL. Trimming removed 0 bases from V and 4 bases from J, with 15 bases in between. CDR3 region: CASSQDERGWGTEAFF. The CDR3 coding sequence is TGCGCCAGCAGCCAAGATGAAAGGGGGTGGGGCACTGAAGCTTTCTTT.

V is TRBV3-1 (or the pseudogene TRBV3-2) and J is TRBJ1-1; D is possibly TRBD1 (6 bases). Germline V lookup: CDR1 LGHDT, CDR2 YNNKEL (reference sequence). With 6 bases removed from V and 1 base from J, the gap between germline ends came to 12 bases. The length of the CDR3 is 14 residues. In nucleotides, the CDR3 is TGTGCCAGCAGAGGGGGTATTTCGAACACTGAAGCTTTCTTT. It encodes CASRGGISNTEAFF.

The chain employs TRBV11-3 and TRBJ2-1; TRBD2 matches 12 bases. Unmatched junction bases numbered 9, after V lost 0 bases and J lost 0 bases. CDR3 length equals 20 residues. Germline CDR1 reads SGHNT; CDR2 reads YENEEA. The CDR3 nucleotides read TGTGCCAGCAGCTTAGATGCGCTAGCGGGAGGGCTTAGCTCCTACAATGAGCAGTTCTTC. Protein sequence: CASSLDALAGGLSSYNEQFF.

V is TRBV5-6 and J is TRBJ1-3; 8 positions agree with TRBD1. Germline values: CDR1 SGHDT, CDR2 YYEEEE. This CDR3 region has 14 residues. Trimming took 5 bases from V and 2 from J; bases not matched to a gene: 3. For the CDR3, the DNA is TGTGCCAGCAGGCCGACAGGGGCTGGAAACACCATATATTTT. Its translation is CASRPTGAGNTIYF.